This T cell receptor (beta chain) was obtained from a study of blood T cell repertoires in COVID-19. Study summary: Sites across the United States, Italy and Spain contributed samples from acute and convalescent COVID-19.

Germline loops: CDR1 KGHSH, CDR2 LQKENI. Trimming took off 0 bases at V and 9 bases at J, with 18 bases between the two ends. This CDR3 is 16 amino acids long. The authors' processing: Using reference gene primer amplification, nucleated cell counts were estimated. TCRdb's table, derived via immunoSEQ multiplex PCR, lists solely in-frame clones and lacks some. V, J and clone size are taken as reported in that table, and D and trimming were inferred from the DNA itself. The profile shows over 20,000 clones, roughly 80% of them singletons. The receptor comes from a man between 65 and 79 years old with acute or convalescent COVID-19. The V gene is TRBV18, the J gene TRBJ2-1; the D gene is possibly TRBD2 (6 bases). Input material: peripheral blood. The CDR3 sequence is CASSPPSRRAHGEQFF. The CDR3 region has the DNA TGTGCCAGCTCACCACCTAGCAGGAGGGCCCACGGTGAGCAGTTCTTC.